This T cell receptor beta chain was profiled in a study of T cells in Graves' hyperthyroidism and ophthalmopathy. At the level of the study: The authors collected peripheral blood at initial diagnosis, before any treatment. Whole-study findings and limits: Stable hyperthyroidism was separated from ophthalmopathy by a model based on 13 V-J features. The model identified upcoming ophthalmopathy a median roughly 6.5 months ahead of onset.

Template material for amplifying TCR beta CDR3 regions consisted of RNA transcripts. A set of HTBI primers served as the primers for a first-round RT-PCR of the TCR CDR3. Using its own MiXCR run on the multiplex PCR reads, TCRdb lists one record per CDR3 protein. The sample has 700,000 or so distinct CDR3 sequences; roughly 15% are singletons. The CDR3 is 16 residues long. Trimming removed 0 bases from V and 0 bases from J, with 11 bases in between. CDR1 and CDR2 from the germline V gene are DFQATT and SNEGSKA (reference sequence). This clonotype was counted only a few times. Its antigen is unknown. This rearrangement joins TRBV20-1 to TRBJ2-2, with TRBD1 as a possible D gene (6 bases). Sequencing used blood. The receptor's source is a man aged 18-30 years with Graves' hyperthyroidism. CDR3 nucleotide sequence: TGCAGTGCTAGAGATTACAGGGACCCGAACACCGGGGAGCTGTTTTTT. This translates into CSARDYRDPNTGELFF.